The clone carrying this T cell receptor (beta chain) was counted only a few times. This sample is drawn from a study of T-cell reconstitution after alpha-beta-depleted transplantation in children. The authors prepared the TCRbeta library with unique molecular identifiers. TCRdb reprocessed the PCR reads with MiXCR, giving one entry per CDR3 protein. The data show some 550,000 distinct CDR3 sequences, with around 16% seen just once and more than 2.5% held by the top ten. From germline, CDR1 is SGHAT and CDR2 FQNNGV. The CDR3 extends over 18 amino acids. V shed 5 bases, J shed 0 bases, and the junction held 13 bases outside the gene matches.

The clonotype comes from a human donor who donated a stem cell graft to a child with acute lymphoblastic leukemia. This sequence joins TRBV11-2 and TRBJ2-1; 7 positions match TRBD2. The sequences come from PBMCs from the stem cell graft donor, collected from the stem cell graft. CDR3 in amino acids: CASSPGTGLLSSYNEQFF. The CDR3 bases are TGTGCCAGCAGCCCAGGGACGGGACTACTTAGCTCCTACAATGAGCAGTTCTTC.